Listed below are T cell receptor beta chains from one sample, sequenced in a study of T cells after yellow fever vaccination. MiXCR was run by TCRdb on the 5' RACE reads, yielding one entry per CDR3 protein. This table has 250,000 to 350,000 distinct CDR3 sequences, around 6.8% appearing once. Source: PBMCs, taken more than 40 days after the first yellow fever vaccination. The receptors here all came from a man aged 18 to 29 who received the YFV17D yellow fever vaccine. CDR3s include the opening cysteine and the closing phenylalanine or tryptophan. The order of the fields is V gene, J gene, D gene, clone size, CDR3 protein, CDR3 DNA. The D gene is left open where the match is weak. Clone size, where shown, is once, few, many, or a class for clones that have expanded.

V: TRBV20-1; J: TRBJ2-7; D: TRBD2; size: many; CDR3: CSASGTSGGSYEQYF; DNA: TGCAGTGCTTCCGGGACTAGCGGGGGGTCCTACGAGCAGTACTTC
V: TRBV18; J: TRBJ1-6; D: TRBD1; size: .; CDR3: CASSPRDRAGSPLHF; DNA: TGTGCCAGCTCACCGCGGGACAGGGCCGGTTCACCCCTCCACTTT
V: TRBV7-2; J: TRBJ1-2; D: .; size: few; CDR3: CASSPKADYGYTF; DNA: TGTGCCAGCAGCCCGAAAGCGGACTATGGCTACACCTTC
V: TRBV10-2; J: TRBJ2-1; D: TRBD2; size: .; CDR3: CASSRLARSDEQFF; DNA: TGCGCCAGCAGTAGACTAGCACGGAGCGATGAGCAGTTCTTC
V: TRBV6-2/TRBV6-3; J: TRBJ2-7; D: .; size: .; CDR3: CASSYSGPAYEQYF; DNA: TGTGCCAGCAGTTACTCAGGTCCCGCCTACGAGCAGTACTTC
V: TRBV15; J: TRBJ2-1; D: TRBD2; size: few; CDR3: CATSRERGGYNEQFF; DNA: TGTGCCACCAGCAGAGAGCGGGGGGGCTACAATGAGCAGTTCTTC
V: TRBV12-3/TRBV12-4; J: TRBJ1-5; D: .; size: many; CDR3: CASSLRSNQPQHF; DNA: TGTGCCAGCAGCCTACGAAGCAATCAGCCCCAGCATTTT
V: TRBV7-9; J: TRBJ1-4; D: .; size: few; CDR3: CASSLAGYNEKLFF; DNA: TGTGCCAGCAGCTTAGCAGGGTATAATGAAAAACTGTTTTTT
V: TRBV5-1; J: TRBJ2-1; D: TRBD2; size: many; CDR3: CASRTSGGAYNEQFF; DNA: TGCGCCAGCCGAACTAGCGGGGGGGCCTACAATGAGCAGTTCTTC
V: TRBV5-1; J: TRBJ2-6; D: .; size: few; CDR3: CASSLDQGPGANVLTF; DNA: TGCGCCAGCAGCTTGGATCAGGGCCCCGGGGCCAACGTCCTGACTTTC
V: TRBV6-2/TRBV6-3; J: TRBJ1-1; D: .; size: few; CDR3: CASLRKSTEAFF; DNA: TGTGCCAGCCTCCGAAAGAGCACTGAAGCTTTCTTT
V: TRBV19; J: TRBJ1-6; D: .; size: .; CDR3: CASSMFRDNSPLHF; DNA: TGTGCCAGTAGTATGTTCAGAGATAATTCACCCCTCCACTTT
V: TRBV5-1; J: TRBJ2-7; D: .; size: .; CDR3: CASSFPLGGVSEQYF; DNA: TGCGCCAGCAGCTTTCCCCTGGGCGGGGTCTCCGAGCAGTACTTC
V: TRBV25-1; J: TRBJ2-1; D: TRBD2; size: .; CDR3: CASRTSGFDEQFF; DNA: TGTGCCAGCCGGACTAGCGGCTTTGATGAGCAGTTCTTC
V: TRBV5-1; J: TRBJ1-1; D: .; size: .; CDR3: CASSPRILNTEAFF; DNA: TGCGCCAGCAGCCCTAGGATTTTGAACACTGAAGCTTTCTTT
V: TRBV18; J: TRBJ1-5; D: .; size: .; CDR3: CASSPARGGLPQHF; DNA: TGTGCCAGCTCACCCGCCAGGGGAGGCCTGCCCCAGCATTTT
V: TRBV5-1; J: TRBJ2-3; D: .; size: many; CDR3: CASSLGQTLTDTQYF; DNA: TGCGCCAGCAGCTTGGGGCAGACTCTCACAGATACGCAGTATTTT
V: TRBV5-6; J: TRBJ1-1; D: .; size: .; CDR3: CASSSNLGIEAFF; DNA: TGTGCCAGCAGCTCTAATTTAGGGATTGAAGCTTTCTTT